This T cell receptor beta chain emerged from a study of CD8+CD57+ T cells in acquired aplastic anemia (dated by TCRdb to the late 2010s). With respect to the entire study: On average, sorted CD4+ and CD8+ cells yielded roughly 3.4 ug of extracted DNA, with a range of about 0.19 to 30 ug. A CD8+CD57+ expansion meant a frequency higher than the mean frequency seen in healthy subjects. Study-level results and caveats: Between patients and healthy controls, no significant difference in CD8+ Simpson's diversity was found (P=0.060). Twenty-nine CD8+ CDR3 sequences were found to be shared between patients and controls, but these sequences appeared to be highly expressed in patients and within the immunodominant clones of the patients.

Genomic DNA served as template for TCR beta VDJ combination and CDR3 sequence profiling. An Illumina HiSeq 2000 was the platform used for TCR repertoire sequencing. On the study's bioinformatics: Repertoires were assessed using TRBV/TRBJ rearrangement plots, CDR3 size and DJ length profiles, and Simpson's diversity index. The most abundant DNA sequence in the deep sequencing data was taken as the immunodominant clone. CDR3 amino acid sequences were checked for sharing between subjects and were compared against published repertoires and the VDJdb database. Through fastp at Q25 and MiXCR, TCRdb rebuilt clones from the public reads, retaining in-frame beta chains. One record per CDR3 amino acid sequence lists the most common genes and DNA. The V and J calls were determined by TCRdb, not by the authors. The sample table lists 130,000 or so distinct CDR3 sequences, roughly 40% of them with a count of one. The ten biggest clones cover around 2.7% of the sample.

Patients chosen for sequencing had shown expansion of CD8+CD57+ cells by flow cytometry. Every patient had severe acquired aplastic anemia, diagnosed using the International Study of Aplastic Anemia and Agranulocytosis and Camitta criteria. No patient had received any therapy when blood was sampled. In the study, sorted CD4+ and CD8+ blood T cells from patients with severe aplastic anemia and from healthy subjects underwent deep sequencing of TCR repertoires. In the USA, patient enrollment took place under clinicaltrials.gov protocols 00001620, 01623167, 00001397, 00071045, 00081523 and 00961064. Ficoll-Paque density gradient centrifugation was used to isolate peripheral blood mononuclear cells. Before DNA was extracted, CD4+ and CD8+ T cells were sorted using either FACS or magnetic beads. For CDR1 and CDR2, the germline V gene lists SGHRS and YFSETQ. The CDR3 holds 16 amino acids from the cysteine to the phenylalanine. This entry keeps only the CDR3 DNA: 48 bases, framed from base 1. V loses 2 bases of germline sequence and J loses 5 bases, and the interval between the two ends is 19 bases.

This clonotype has only a few counts. Its antigen remains undetermined. No base quality values were provided; no much bigger clone lies one nucleotide off. The sequenced sample consisted of sorted CD4+, CD8+, or CD8+CD57+ T cells (not recorded which) from PBMCs. This sequence uses TRBV5-1 and TRBJ2-5; TRBD2 could be the D gene, as 5 bases match. The source of this sequence is a human donor with aplastic anemia. The CDR3 region has the sequence CASSFRTALPGETQYF. The sequenced DNA: TGCGCCAGCAGCTTTCGGACTGCCCTGCCGGGGGAGACCCAGTACTTC.